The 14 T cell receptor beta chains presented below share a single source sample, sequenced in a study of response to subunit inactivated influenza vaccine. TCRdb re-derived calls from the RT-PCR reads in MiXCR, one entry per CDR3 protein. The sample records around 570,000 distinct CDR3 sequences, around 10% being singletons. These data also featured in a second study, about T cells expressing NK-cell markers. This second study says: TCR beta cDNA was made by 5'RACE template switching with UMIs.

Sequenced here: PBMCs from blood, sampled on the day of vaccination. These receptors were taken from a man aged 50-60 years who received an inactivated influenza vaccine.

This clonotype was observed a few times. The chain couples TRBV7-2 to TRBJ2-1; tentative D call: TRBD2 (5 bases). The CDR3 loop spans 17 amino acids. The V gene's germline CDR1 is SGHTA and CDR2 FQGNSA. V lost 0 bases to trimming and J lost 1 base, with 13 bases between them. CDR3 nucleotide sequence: TGTGCCAGCAGCTTAGCGACTAATATGCTATCCTACAATGAGCAGTTCTTC. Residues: CASSLATNMLSYNEQFF.

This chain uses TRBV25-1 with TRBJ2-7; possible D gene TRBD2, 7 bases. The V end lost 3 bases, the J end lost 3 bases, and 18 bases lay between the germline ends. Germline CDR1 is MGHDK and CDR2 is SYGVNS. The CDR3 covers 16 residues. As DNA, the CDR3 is TGTGCCAGCAGTGATAGTTGGGGGGGCACAAGCTACGAGCAGTACTTC. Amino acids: CASSDSWGGTSYEQYF.

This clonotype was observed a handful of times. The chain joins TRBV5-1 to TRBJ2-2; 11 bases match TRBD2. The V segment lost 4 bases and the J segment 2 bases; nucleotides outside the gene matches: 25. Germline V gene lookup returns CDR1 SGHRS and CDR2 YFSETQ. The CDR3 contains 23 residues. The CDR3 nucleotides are TGCGCCAGCAGCCCTGAGAGGACAGTCACTTTACCACTAGCGGGGGAAAACACCGGGGAGCTGTTTTTT. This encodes CASSPERTVTLPLAGENTGELFF.

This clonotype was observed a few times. CDR3 region: CASSFQVGTEAFF. In nucleotides, the CDR3 is TGCGCCAGCAGCTTTCAGGTTGGCACTGAAGCTTTCTTT. This chain joins TRBV5-1 and TRBJ1-1; D remains ambiguous. The ends were cut back, 2 bases at V and 4 bases at J, with 9 bases in the middle. CDR1 and CDR2 (germline): SGHRS, YFSETQ. The CDR3 sequence is 13 residues long.

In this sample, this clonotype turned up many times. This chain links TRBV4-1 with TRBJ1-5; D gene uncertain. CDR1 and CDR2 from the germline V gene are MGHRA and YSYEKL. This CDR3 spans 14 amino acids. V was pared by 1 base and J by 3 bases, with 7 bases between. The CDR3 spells CASSQVGLNQPQHF. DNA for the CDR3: TGCGCCAGCAGCCAAGTTGGCCTCAATCAGCCCCAGCATTTT.

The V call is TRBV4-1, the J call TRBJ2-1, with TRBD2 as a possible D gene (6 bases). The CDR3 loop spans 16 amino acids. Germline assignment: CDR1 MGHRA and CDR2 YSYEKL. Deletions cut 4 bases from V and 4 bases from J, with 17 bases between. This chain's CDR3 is CASSRSRAGIYNEQFF. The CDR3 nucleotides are TGCGCCAGCAGCCGCTCCCGGGCGGGGATTTACAATGAGCAGTTCTTC.

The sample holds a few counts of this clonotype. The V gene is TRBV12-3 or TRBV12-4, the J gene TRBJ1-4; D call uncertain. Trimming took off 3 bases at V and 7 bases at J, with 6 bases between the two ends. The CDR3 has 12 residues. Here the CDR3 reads CASSLIGEKLFF. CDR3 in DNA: TGTGCCAGCAGTTTGATTGGTGAAAAACTGTTTTTT.

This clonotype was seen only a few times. CDR3 region: CASSQGTRKFF. CDR3 DNA: TGTGCCAGCAGCCAAGGGACTAGAAAGTTCTTC. The rearrangement links TRBV3-1 to TRBJ2-1; 7 nucleotides line up with TRBD2. Trimming at V came to 1 base and at J to 14 bases, leaving 2 bases not matched to a gene. CDR3 length: 11 amino acids. Per the germline V gene, CDR1 is LGHDT and CDR2 is YNNKEL (reference sequence).

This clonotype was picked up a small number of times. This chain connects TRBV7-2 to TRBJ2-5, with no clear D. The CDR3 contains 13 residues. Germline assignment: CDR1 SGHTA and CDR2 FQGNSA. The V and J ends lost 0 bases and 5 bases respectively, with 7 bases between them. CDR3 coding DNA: TGTGCCAGCAGCTTAGCTCGGTGGGAGACCCAGTACTTC. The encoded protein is CASSLARWETQYF.

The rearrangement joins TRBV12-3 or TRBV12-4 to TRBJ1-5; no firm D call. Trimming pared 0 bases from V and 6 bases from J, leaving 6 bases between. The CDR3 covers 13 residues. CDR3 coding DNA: TGTGCCAGCAGTTTAGCGGAATTTCAGCCCCAGCATTTT. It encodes CASSLAEFQPQHF.

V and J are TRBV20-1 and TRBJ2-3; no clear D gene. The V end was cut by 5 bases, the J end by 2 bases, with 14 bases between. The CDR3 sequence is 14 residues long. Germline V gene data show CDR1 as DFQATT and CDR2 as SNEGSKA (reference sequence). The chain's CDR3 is CSARRKTLTDTQYF. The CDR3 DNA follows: TGCAGTGCTCGTAGAAAGACCCTCACAGATACGCAGTATTTT.

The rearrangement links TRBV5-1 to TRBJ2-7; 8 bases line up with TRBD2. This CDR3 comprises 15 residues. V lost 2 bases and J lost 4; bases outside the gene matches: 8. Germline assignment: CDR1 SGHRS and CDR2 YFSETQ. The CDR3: CASSLTSGGMYEQYF. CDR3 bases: TGCGCCAGCAGCTTAACTAGCGGTGGTATGTACGAGCAGTACTTC.

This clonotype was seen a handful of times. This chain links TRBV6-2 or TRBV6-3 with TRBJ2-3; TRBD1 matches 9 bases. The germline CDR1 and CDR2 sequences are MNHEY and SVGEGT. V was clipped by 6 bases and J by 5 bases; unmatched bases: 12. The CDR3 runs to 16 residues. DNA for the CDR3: TGTGCCAGCAGCATCTCACCGGGACAGGGAAGAGATACGCAGTATTTT. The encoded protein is CASSISPGQGRDTQYF.

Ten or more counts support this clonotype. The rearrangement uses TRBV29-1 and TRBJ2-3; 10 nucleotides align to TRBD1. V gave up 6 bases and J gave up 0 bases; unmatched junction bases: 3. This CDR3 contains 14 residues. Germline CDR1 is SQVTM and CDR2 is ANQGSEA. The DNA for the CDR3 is TGCAGCGTCCCGGGACAGGGGAGCACAGATACGCAGTATTTT. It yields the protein CSVPGQGSTDTQYF.